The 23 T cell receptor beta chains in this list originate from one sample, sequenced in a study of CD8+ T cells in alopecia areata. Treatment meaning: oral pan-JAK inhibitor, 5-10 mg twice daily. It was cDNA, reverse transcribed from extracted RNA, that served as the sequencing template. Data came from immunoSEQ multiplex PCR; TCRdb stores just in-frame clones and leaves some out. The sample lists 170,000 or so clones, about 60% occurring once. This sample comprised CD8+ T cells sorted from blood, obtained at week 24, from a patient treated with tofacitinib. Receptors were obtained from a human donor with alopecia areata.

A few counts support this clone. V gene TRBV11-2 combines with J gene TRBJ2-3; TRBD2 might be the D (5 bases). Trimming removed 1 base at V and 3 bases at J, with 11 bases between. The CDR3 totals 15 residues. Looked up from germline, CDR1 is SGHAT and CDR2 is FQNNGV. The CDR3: CASSLGAGSTDTQYF. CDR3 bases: TGTGCCAGCAGCTTAGGGGCGGGTTCGACAGATACGCAGTATTTT.

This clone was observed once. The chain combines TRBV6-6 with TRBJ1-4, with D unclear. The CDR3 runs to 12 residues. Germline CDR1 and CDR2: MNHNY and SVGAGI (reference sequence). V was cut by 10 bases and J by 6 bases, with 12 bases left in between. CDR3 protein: CAIAGLDEKLFF. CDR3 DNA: TGTGCCATTGCGGGGTTGGATGAAAAACTGTTTTTT.

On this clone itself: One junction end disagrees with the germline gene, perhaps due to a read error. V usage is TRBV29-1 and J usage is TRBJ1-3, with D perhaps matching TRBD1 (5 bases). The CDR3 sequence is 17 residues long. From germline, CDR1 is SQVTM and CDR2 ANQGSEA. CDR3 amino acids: CSVEVVGAGNSGSTIYF. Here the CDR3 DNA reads TGCAGCGTTGAAGTCGTAGGGGCAGGGAACTCTGGAAGCACCATATATTTT. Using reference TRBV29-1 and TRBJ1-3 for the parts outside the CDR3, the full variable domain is SAVISQKPSRDICQRGTSLTIQCQVDSQVTMMFWYRQQPGQSLTLIATANQGSEATYESGFVIDKFPISRPNLTFSTLTVSNMSPEDSSIYLCSVEVVGAGNSGSTIYFGEGSWLTVV.

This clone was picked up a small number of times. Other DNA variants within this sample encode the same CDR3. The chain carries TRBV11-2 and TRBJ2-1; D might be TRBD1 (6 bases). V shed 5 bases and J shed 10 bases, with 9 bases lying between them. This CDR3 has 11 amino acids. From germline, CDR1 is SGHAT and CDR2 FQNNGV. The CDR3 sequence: CASSLGTEQFF. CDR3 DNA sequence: TGTGCCAGCAGCCTAGGGACAGAGCAGTTCTTC.

In nucleotides, the CDR3 is TGTGCCAGCGGGCGACAGTCTCAAGAGACCCAGTACTTC. Protein: CASGRQSQETQYF. The chain combines TRBV7-9 with TRBJ2-5, with TRBD1 as a possible D gene (5 bases). Germline V CDR1 and CDR2: SEHNR, FQNEAQ (reference sequence). V was trimmed by 8 bases and J by 2 bases, leaving 12 bases between them. The CDR3 contains 13 residues.

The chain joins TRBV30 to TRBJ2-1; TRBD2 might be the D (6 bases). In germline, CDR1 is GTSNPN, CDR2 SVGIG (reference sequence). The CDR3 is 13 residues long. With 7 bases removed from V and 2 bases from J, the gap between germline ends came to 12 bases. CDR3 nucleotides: TGTGCCTCGCGGGACGACCCCTACAATGAGCAGTTCTTC. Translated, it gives CASRDDPYNEQFF.

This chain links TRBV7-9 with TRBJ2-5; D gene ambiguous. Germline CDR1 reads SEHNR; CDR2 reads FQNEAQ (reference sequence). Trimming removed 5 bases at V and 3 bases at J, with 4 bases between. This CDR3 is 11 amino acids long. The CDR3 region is CASSRKETQYF. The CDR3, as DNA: TGTGCCAGCAGCCGCAAAGAGACCCAGTACTTC.

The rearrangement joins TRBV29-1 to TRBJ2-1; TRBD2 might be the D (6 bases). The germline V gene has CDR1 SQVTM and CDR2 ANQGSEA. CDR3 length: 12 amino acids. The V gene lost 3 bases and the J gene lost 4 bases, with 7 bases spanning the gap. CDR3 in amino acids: CSVEAGYNEQFF. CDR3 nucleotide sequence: TGCAGCGTTGAGGCGGGGTACAATGAGCAGTTCTTC.

This chain's CDR3 is CASSLGYSYEQYF. In DNA, the CDR3 is TGTGCCAGCAGTTTGGGTTACTCCTACGAGCAGTACTTC. The chain combines TRBV27 with TRBJ2-7; D not certain. Germline CDR1 reads MNHEY; CDR2 reads SMNVEV (reference sequence). The CDR3 covers 13 residues. Trimming removed 3 bases at V and 0 bases at J, with 6 bases between.

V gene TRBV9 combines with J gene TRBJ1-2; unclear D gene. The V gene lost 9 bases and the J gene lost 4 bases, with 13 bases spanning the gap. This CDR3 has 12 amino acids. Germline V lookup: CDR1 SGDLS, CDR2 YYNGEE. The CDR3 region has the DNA TGTGCCACCTCGGAACGGTCCTATGGCTACACCTTC. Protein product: CATSERSYGYTF.

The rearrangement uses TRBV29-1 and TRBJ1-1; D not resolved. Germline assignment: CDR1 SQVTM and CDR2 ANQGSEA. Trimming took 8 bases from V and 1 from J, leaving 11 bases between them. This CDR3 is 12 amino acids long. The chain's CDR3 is CSSSWRNTEAFF. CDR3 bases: TGCAGCTCTTCTTGGAGGAACACTGAAGCTTTCTTT.

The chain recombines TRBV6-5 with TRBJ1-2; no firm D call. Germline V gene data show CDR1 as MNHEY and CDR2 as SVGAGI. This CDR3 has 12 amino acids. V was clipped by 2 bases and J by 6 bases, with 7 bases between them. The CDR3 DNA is TGTGCCAGCAGTTACGGACCGAATGGCTACACCTTC. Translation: CASSYGPNGYTF.

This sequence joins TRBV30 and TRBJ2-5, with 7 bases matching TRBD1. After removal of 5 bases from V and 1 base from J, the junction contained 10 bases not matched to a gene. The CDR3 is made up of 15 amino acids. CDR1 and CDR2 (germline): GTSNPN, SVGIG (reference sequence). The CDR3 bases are TGTGCCTGGGGAAGTACAGGGGCGGTCCAAGAGACCCAGTACTTC. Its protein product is CAWGSTGAVQETQYF.

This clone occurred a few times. The CDR3 reads CSVTYIRDDMGTDTQYF. In nucleotides, the CDR3 is TGCAGCGTTACTTACATACGGGATGATATGGGAACAGATACGCAGTATTTT. The chain is built from TRBV29-1 and TRBJ2-3; tentative D call: TRBD2 (5 bases). V was trimmed by 5 bases and J by 3 bases, leaving 24 bases between them. Germline CDR1 SQVTM, CDR2 ANQGSEA. The CDR3 extends over 17 amino acids.

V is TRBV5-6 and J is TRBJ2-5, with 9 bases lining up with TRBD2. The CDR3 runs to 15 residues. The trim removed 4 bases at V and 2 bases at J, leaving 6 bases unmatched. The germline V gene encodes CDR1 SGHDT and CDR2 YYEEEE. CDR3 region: CASSIGTSIQETQYF. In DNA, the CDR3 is TGTGCCAGCAGCATCGGGACTAGCATTCAAGAGACCCAGTACTTC.

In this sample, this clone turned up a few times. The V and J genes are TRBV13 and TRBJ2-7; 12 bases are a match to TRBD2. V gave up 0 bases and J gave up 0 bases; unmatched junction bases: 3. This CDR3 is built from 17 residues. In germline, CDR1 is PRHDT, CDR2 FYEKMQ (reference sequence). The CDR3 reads CASSLGRGLAGSYEQYF. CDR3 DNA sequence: TGTGCCAGCAGCTTAGGCCGGGGACTAGCGGGCTCCTACGAGCAGTACTTC.

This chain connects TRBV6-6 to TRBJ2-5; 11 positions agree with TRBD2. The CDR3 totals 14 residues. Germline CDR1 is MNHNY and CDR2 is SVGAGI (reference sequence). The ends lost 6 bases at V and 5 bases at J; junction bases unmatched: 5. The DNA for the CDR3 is TGTGCCAGCAGGCTAGCGGGGGGTTTGGAGACCCAGTACTTC. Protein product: CASRLAGGLETQYF.

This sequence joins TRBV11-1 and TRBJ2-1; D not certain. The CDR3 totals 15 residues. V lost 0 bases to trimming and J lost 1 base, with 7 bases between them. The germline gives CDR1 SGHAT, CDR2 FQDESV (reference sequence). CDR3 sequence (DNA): TGTGCCAGCAGCTTAGCAGGACGGTCCTACAATGAGCAGTTCTTC. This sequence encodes CASSLAGRSYNEQFF.

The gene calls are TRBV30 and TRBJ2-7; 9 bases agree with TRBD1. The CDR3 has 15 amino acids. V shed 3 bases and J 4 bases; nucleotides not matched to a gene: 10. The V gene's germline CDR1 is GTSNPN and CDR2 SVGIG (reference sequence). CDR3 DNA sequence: TGTGCCTGGAGACCTCTAACCGGGACAGGGTACGAGCAGTACTTC. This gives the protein CAWRPLTGTGYEQYF. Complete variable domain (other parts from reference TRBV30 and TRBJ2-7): SQTIHQWPATLVQPVGSPLSLECTVEGTSNPNLYWYRQAAGRGLQLLFYSVGIGQISSEVPQNLSASRPQDRQFILSSKKLLLSDSGFYLCAWRPLTGTGYEQYFGPGTRLTVT.

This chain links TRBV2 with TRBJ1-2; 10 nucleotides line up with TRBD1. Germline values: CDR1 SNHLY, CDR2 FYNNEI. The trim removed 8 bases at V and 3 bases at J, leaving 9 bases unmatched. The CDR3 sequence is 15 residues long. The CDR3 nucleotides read TGTGCCAGCCCTTCGGGACAGGGGAGGGACTATGGCTACACCTTC. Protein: CASPSGQGRDYGYTF. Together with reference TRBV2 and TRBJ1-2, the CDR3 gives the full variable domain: EPEVTQTPSHQVTQMGQEVILRCVPISNHLYFYWYRQILGQKVEFLVSFYNNEISEKSEIFDDQFSVERPDGSNFTLKIRSTKLEDSAMYFCASPSGQGRDYGYTFGSGTRLTVV.

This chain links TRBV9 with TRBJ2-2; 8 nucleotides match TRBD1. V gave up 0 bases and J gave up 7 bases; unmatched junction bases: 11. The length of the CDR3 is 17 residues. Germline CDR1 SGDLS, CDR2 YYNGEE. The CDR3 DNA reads TGTGCCAGCAGCGTAGGAGTGACAGGGGTCAGGAACGGGGAGCTGTTTTTT. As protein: CASSVGVTGVRNGELFF.

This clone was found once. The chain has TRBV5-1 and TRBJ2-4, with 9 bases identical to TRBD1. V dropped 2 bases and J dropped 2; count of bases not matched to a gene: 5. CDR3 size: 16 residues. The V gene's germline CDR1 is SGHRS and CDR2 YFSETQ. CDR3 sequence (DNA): TGCGCCAGCAGCTTAACAGGGGGCGCGACCAAAAACATTCAGTACTTC. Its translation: CASSLTGGATKNIQYF.

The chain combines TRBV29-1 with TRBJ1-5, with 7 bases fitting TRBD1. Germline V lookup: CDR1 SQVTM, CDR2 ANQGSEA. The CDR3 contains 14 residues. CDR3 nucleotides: TGCAGTCCCCACAGGGGACGGAGCAATCAGCCCCAGCATTTT. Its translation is CSPHRGRSNQPQHF. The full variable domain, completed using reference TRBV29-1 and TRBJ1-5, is SAVISQKPSRDICQRGTSLTIQCQVDSQVTMMFWYRQQPGQSLTLIATANQGSEATYESGFVIDKFPISRPNLTFSTLTVSNMSPEDSSIYLCSPHRGRSNQPQHFGDGTRLSIL.